The 3 T cell receptor beta chains below all came from one sample that was sequenced in a study of regulatory T cells in long-lasting Graves disease. Time point of the sample: newly diagnosed GD, antithyroid drugs for less than 3 months. Researchers made the TCR library from RNA that was extracted from PBMCs. Building the TCR beta libraries relied on iRepertoire HTBI primers, and CDR3 regions underwent Arm-PCR. TCRdb passed the multiplex PCR reads through MiXCR, listing each CDR3 protein once. The sample records hundreds of thousands of distinct CDR3 sequences, 15% to 18% being singletons. The material sequenced was peripheral blood mononuclear cells (PBMCs), taken at new diagnosis, from a patient treated with antithyroid drugs. Receptors originate from a female donor with Graves disease.

This clonotype was observed at least ten times. The CDR3 DNA reads as TGTGCCAGCATGGCACCTAACTATGGCTACACCTTC. This gives the protein CASMAPNYGYTF. V and J are TRBV12-3 or TRBV12-4 and TRBJ1-2; the D is unclear. Between the trimmed V and J ends, which lost 7 bases and 0 bases, there was a span of 6 bases. The CDR3 totals 12 residues.

As regards this clonotype: This may stem from a read error, because a much larger clone lies one nucleotide away. This chain uses TRBV5-6 with TRBJ1-2; D unclear. This CDR3 comprises 14 residues. Germline CDR1 and CDR2: SGHDT and YYEEEE. The CDR3 DNA reads TGTGCCAGCAGCTTGGAAGTGGAGCCTTCTGGCCACACCTTC. Its protein is CASSLEVEPSGHTF.

The V call is TRBV6-2 or TRBV6-3, the J call TRBJ1-5; D unresolved. Germline loops: CDR1 MNHEY, CDR2 SVGEGT. V shed 5 bases and J shed 0 bases, with 17 bases lying between them. The CDR3 consists of 17 residues. In DNA form, the CDR3 reads TGTGCCAGCAGTGAACTGACGGGAGGATATAGCAATCAGCCCCAGCATTTT. Its protein is CASSELTGGYSNQPQHF.